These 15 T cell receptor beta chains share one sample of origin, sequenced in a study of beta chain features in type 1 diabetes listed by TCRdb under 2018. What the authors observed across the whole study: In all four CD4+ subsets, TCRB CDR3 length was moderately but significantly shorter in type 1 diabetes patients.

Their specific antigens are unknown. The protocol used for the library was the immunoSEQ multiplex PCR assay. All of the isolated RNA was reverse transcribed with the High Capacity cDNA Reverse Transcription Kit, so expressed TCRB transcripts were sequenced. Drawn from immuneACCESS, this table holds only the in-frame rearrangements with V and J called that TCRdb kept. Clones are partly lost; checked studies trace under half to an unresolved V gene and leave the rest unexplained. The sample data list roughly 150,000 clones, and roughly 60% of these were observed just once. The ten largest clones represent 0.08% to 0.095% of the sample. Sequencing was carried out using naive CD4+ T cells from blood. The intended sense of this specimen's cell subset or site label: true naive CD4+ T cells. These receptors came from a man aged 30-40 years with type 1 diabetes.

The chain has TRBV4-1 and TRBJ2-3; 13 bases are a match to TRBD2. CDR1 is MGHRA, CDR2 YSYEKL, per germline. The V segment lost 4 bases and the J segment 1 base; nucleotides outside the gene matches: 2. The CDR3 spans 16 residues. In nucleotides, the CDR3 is TGCGCCAGCAGCCCCGGGACTAGCGGGGGCACAGATACGCAGTATTTT. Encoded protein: CASSPGTSGGTDTQYF.

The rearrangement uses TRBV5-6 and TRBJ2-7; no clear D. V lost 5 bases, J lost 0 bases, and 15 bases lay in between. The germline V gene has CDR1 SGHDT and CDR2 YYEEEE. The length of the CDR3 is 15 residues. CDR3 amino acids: CASRIQRTNSYEQYF. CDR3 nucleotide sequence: TGTGCCAGCAGAATACAGCGTACTAACTCCTACGAGCAGTACTTC. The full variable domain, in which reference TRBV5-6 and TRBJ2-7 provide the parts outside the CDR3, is DAGVTQSPTHLIKTRGQQVTLRCSPKSGHDTVSWYQQALGQGPQFIFQYYEEEERQRGNFPDRFSGHQFPNYSSELNVNALLLGDSALYLCASRIQRTNSYEQYFGPGTRLTVT.

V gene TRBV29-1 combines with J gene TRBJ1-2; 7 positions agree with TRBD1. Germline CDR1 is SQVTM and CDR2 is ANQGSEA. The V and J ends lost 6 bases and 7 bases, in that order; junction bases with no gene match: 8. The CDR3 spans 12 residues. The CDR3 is CSVGQARGGYTF. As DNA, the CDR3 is TGCAGCGTCGGACAGGCGAGGGGTGGCTACACCTTC. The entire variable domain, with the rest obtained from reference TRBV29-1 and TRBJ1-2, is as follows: SAVISQKPSRDICQRGTSLTIQCQVDSQVTMMFWYRQQPGQSLTLIATANQGSEATYESGFVIDKFPISRPNLTFSTLTVSNMSPEDSSIYLCSVGQARGGYTFGSGTRLTVV.

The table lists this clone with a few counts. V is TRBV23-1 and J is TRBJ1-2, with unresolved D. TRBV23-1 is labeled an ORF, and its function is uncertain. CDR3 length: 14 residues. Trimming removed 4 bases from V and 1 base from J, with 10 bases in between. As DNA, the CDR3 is TGCGCCAGCAGTCCGACAACGCTTAACTATGGCTACACCTTC. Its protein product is CASSPTTLNYGYTF.

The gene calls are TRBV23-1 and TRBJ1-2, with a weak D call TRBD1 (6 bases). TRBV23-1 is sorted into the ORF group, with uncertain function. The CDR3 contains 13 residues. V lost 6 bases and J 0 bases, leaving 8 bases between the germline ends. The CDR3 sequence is CASRWTANYGYTF. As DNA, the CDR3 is TGCGCCAGCAGGTGGACAGCTAACTATGGCTACACCTTC.

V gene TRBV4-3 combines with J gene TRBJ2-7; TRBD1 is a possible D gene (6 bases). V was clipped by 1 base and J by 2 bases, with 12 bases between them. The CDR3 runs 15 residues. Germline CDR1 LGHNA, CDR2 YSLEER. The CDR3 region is CASSQALQGPYEQYF. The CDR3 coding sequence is TGCGCCAGCAGCCAAGCGTTGCAGGGGCCCTACGAGCAGTACTTC.

CDR3 residues: CASSQDYGHGEQYF. The CDR3, as DNA: TGTGCCAGCAGCCAAGATTACGGGCACGGCGAGCAGTACTTC. This chain joins TRBV14 and TRBJ2-7; D gene unclear. This CDR3 has 14 residues. The germline V gene has CDR1 SGHDN and CDR2 FVKESK. V lost 0 bases and J lost 6, with 12 bases in between.

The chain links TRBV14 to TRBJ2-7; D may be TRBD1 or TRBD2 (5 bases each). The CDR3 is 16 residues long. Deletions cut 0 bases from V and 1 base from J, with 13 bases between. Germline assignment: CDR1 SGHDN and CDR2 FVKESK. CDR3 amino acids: CASSQEPLRGSYEQYF. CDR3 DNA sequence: TGTGCCAGCAGCCAAGAACCCTTGAGGGGTTCCTACGAGCAGTACTTC.

Here the CDR3 reads CASSPPGQGRRETQYF. The CDR3 bases are TGTGCCAGCAGCCCACCTGGACAGGGGAGGAGGGAGACCCAGTACTTC. The rearrangement joins TRBV9 to TRBJ2-5; 9 nucleotides align to TRBD1. The V segment lost 4 bases and the J segment 5 bases; nucleotides outside the gene matches: 12. The germline CDR1 and CDR2 sequences are SGDLS and YYNGEE. CDR3 size: 16 residues.

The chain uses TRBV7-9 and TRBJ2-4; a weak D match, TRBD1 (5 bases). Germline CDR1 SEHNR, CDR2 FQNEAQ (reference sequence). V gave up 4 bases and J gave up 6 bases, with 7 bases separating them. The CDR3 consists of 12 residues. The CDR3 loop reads CASSSTGNIQYF. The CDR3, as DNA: TGTGCCAGCAGCTCAACAGGAAACATTCAGTACTTC. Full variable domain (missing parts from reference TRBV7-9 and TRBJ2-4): DTGVSQNPRHKITKRGQNVTFRCDPISEHNRLYWYRQTLGQGPEFLTYFQNEAQLEKSRLLSDRFSAERPKGSFSTLEIQRTEQGDSAMYLCASSSTGNIQYFGAGTRLSVL.

CDR3 residues: CASSILRYEQYF. As DNA, the CDR3 is TGTGCCAGCAGCATCCTGCGCTACGAGCAGTACTTC. The V gene is TRBV7-2, the J gene TRBJ2-7; D remains ambiguous. Germline values: CDR1 SGHTA, CDR2 FQGNSA. The CDR3 has 12 amino acids. V lost 5 bases and J 3 bases, leaving 8 bases between the germline ends.

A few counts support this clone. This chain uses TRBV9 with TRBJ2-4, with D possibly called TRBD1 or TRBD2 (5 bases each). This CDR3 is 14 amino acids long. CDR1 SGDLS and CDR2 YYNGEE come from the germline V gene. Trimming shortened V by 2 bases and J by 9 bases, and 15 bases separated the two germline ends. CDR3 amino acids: CASSVDTYRGIQYF. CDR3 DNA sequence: TGTGCCAGCAGCGTGGACACCTACCGGGGCATTCAGTACTTC. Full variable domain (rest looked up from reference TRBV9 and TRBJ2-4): DSGVTQTPKHLITATGQRVTLRCSPRSGDLSVYWYQQSLDQGLQFLIQYYNGEERAKGNILERFSAQQFPDLHSELNLSSLELGDSALYFCASSVDTYRGIQYFGAGTRLSVL.

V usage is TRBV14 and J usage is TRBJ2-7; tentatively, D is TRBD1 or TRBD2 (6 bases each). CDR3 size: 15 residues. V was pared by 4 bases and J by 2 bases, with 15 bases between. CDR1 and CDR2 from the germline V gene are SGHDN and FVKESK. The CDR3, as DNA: TGTGCCAGCAGCCGCCCGGGGGCCTATGCCTACGAGCAGTACTTC. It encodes CASSRPGAYAYEQYF.

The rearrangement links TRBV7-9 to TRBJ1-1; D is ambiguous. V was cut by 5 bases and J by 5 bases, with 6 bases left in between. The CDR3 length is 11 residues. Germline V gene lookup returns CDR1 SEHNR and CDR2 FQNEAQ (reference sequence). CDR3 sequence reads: CASSRMTEAFF. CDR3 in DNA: TGTGCCAGCAGCCGAATGACTGAAGCTTTCTTT.

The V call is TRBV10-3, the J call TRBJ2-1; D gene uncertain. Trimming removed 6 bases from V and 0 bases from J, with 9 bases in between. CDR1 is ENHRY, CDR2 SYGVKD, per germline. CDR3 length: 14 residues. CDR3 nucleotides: TGTGCCATCAGACAGACCTACTCCTACAATGAGCAGTTCTTC. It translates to CAIRQTYSYNEQFF.